This T cell receptor (beta chain) was recorded in a study of blood T cell repertoires in COVID-19. In the study overall: The United States, Italy and Spain supplied acute and convalescent COVID-19 samples. Nucleic acid was either cDNA or gDNA, and it came from T cells, B-cell-depleted T cells, or PBMCs.

The repertoire was sequenced with immunoSEQ multiplex PCR; TCRdb's copy has only in-frame clones and lacks some. There are more than 250,000 clones in the sample; more than 70% occur only once, and roughly 1.1% lies in the top ten. Germline V CDR1 and CDR2: SGHTA, FQGNSA. Trimming at V came to 1 base and at J to 4 bases, leaving 4 bases not matched to a gene. The CDR3 is made up of 15 amino acids. The sequence derives from a woman in her forties or fifties with acute or convalescent COVID-19. The chain is built from TRBV7-2 and TRBJ1-1; the match to TRBD1 covers 9 bases. Sequencing was performed on peripheral blood. CDR3 residues: CASSLGGQGRTEAFF. CDR3 nucleotide sequence: TGTGCCAGCAGCTTAGGGGGACAGGGTCGCACTGAAGCTTTCTTT.